These 26 T cell receptor beta chains were sequenced from one sample in a study of blood T cell repertoires in COVID-19. Here immunoSEQ multiplex PCR was the method, and the copy in TCRdb shows in-frame clones only, minus some. Among under 300,000 clones listed, over 75% were seen once. The source material was peripheral blood. The receptors come from a human donor in a cohort sampled during active COVID-19.

The chain joins TRBV5-6 to TRBJ1-4; 8 bases agree with TRBD1. This CDR3 is built from 14 residues. V dropped 6 bases and J dropped 5; count of bases not matched to a gene: 6. Germline V lookup: CDR1 SGHDT, CDR2 YYEEEE. The CDR3 DNA follows: TGTGCCAGCACCAGGACAGGGACGAATGAAAAACTGTTTTTT. Its protein product is CASTRTGTNEKLFF.

J is TRBJ2-7 and V is TRBV3-1 (or the pseudogene TRBV3-2); D not resolved. The CDR3 contains 12 residues. Germline V gene sequence: CDR1 LGHDT, CDR2 YNNKEL (reference sequence). V was pared by 1 base and J by 5 bases, with 6 bases between. CDR3 region: CASSQARNEQYF. The CDR3, as DNA: TGTGCCAGCAGCCAAGCTAGAAACGAGCAGTACTTC.

The rearrangement uses TRBV7-8 and TRBJ1-3; 9 bases are shared with TRBD1. This CDR3 spans 22 amino acids. Germline loops: CDR1 SGHVS, CDR2 FQNEAQ. J was trimmed by 5 bases and V by 1 base; bases with no gene match: 24. This chain's CDR3 is CASSLGLNLKKGTGFHRNTIYF. The CDR3 DNA reads TGTGCCAGCAGCTTAGGGTTGAACCTCAAGAAAGGGACAGGGTTTCACAGAAACACCATATATTTT.

V usage is TRBV11-2 and J usage is TRBJ2-7, with 10 bases matching TRBD2. Germline CDR1 SGHAT, CDR2 FQNNGV. The CDR3 is made up of 16 amino acids. V was clipped by 5 bases and J by 3 bases; unmatched bases: 10. The chain's CDR3 is CASSGVAGGHNYEQYF. For the CDR3, the DNA is TGTGCCAGCAGCGGGGTAGCGGGAGGCCACAACTACGAGCAGTACTTC.

This clone is a singleton in its sample. This sequence joins TRBV29-1 and TRBJ2-1; the D gene is possibly TRBD1 (5 bases). In germline, CDR1 is SQVTM, CDR2 ANQGSEA. The length of the CDR3 is 13 residues. Trimming pared 7 bases from V and 5 bases from J, leaving 15 bases between. In DNA, the CDR3 is TGCAGCGCCAGAGCGACAGTCGACAATGAGCAGTTCTTC. This gives the protein CSARATVDNEQFF.

The chain uses TRBV19 and TRBJ2-3; TRBD2 agrees at 8 bases. The CDR3 loop spans 14 amino acids. The trim removed 4 bases at V and 3 bases at J, leaving 3 bases unmatched. CDR1 and CDR2 from the germline V gene are LNHDA and SQIVND (reference sequence). The CDR3 here is CASSRSSGTDTQYF. CDR3 DNA sequence: TGTGCCAGTAGTAGGTCTAGCGGGACAGATACGCAGTATTTT.

The chain joins TRBV5-1 to TRBJ2-2, with 7 bases identical to TRBD1. This CDR3 has 15 amino acids. J gave up 0 bases and V 4 bases, and 3 bases lay outside the gene matches. Germline loops: CDR1 SGHRS, CDR2 YFSETQ. CDR3 in DNA: TGCGCCAGCAGCGTGGGACAGACGAACACCGGGGAGCTGTTTTTT. Protein sequence: CASSVGQTNTGELFF.

In this sample, this clone turned up a few times. The rearrangement joins TRBV4-2 to TRBJ1-1; 7 bases align to TRBD1. Germline V CDR1 and CDR2: LGHNA, YNFKEQ. The CDR3 is made up of 15 amino acids. Trimming cost V 5 bases and J 1 base; bases outside gene matches: 7. CDR3 sequence: CASSARGERNTEAFF. CDR3 nucleotides: TGTGCCAGCAGCGCCAGGGGGGAAAGGAACACTGAAGCTTTCTTT.

This chain uses TRBV5-1 with TRBJ1-6; 8 positions agree with TRBD1. The CDR3 is 16 amino acids. Germline CDR1 reads SGHRS; CDR2 reads YFSETQ. Trimming removed 4 bases from V and 6 bases from J; junction bases left unmatched: 9. CDR3: CASSPQAGGSNSPLHF. For the CDR3, the DNA is TGCGCCAGCAGCCCCCAGGCAGGGGGCTCTAATTCACCCCTCCACTTT.

This clone was detected a few times. The rearrangement uses TRBV29-1 and TRBJ2-3, with 9 positions matching TRBD2. This CDR3 contains 15 residues. V shed 3 bases, J shed 6 bases, and the junction held 10 bases outside the gene matches. CDR1 is SQVTM, CDR2 ANQGSEA, per germline. The CDR3 is CSVEGREGQLDTQYF. The CDR3 DNA sequence: TGCAGCGTTGAGGGGCGGGAGGGGCAACTTGATACGCAGTATTTT.

The V call is TRBV14, the J call TRBJ2-1; 10 bases line up with TRBD2. Trimming cost V 2 bases and J 4 bases; bases outside gene matches: 11. The CDR3 extends over 18 amino acids. Germline assignment: CDR1 SGHDN and CDR2 FVKESK. The CDR3 DNA sequence: TGTGCCAGCAGCCAACCCCCTAGCGGGAGTTACCTTTACAATGAGCAGTTCTTC. It yields the protein CASSQPPSGSYLYNEQFF.

As for this clone: Other nucleotide sequences from this sample produce the same CDR3. The rearrangement links TRBV29-1 to TRBJ2-7, with D perhaps matching TRBD1 (6 bases). Germline V lookup: CDR1 SQVTM, CDR2 ANQGSEA. Trimming stripped 4 bases from V and 4 bases from J, with 11 bases between. This CDR3 is 12 amino acids long. For the CDR3, the DNA is TGCAGCGTTGGATCCCAGGGGTACGAGCAGTACTTC. This codes for CSVGSQGYEQYF.

V and J are TRBV2 and TRBJ1-1; a weak D match, TRBD1 (6 bases). The germline CDR1 and CDR2 sequences are SNHLY and FYNNEI. This CDR3 spans 12 amino acids. With 5 bases removed from V and 8 bases from J, the gap between germline ends came to 12 bases. CDR3 coding DNA: TGTGCCAGCAGTAGACAGGCCGCGGAAGCTTTCTTT. Translating it yields CASSRQAAEAFF.

A word on this clone: One end of the junction varies from germline; a read error may be responsible. J is TRBJ1-2 and V is TRBV6-1; the D gene is possibly TRBD1 (5 bases). CDR1 MNHNS and CDR2 SASEGT come from the germline V gene. The CDR3 runs to 15 residues. This CDR3 reads CASSEAPTALELVSF. DNA of the CDR3: TGTGCCAGCAGTGAAGCTCCGACAGCCCTAGAACTTGTCTCCTTC.

The rearrangement uses TRBV7-8 and TRBJ2-5; weak D call: TRBD1 (6 bases). CDR1 SGHVS and CDR2 FQNEAQ come from the germline V gene. The CDR3 has 16 amino acids. V was shortened by 8 bases and J by 0 bases, with 19 bases between the two germline ends. The CDR3 protein is CASGAGVGGDQETQYF. The CDR3 DNA reads TGTGCCAGCGGGGCCGGGGTTGGGGGCGACCAAGAGACCCAGTACTTC.

This clone appeared once. This chain connects TRBV7-9 to TRBJ2-1; 10 nucleotides align to TRBD1. The CDR3 has 16 amino acids. V dropped 0 bases and J dropped 4; count of bases not matched to a gene: 3. Germline CDR1 SEHNR, CDR2 FQNEAQ (reference sequence). CDR3 region: CASSLARGQGYNEQFF. The CDR3 DNA reads as TGTGCCAGCAGCTTAGCGAGGGGACAGGGGTACAATGAGCAGTTCTTC.

V and J are TRBV25-1 and TRBJ2-5; D may be TRBD1 (6 bases). Germline CDR1 and CDR2: MGHDK and SYGVNS. V shed 7 bases and J shed 1 base, with 13 bases lying between them. This CDR3 is 14 amino acids long. DNA of the CDR3: TGTGCCAGCACAGGGGTAGGGCCCCAAGAGACCCAGTACTTC. Amino acid sequence: CASTGVGPQETQYF.

This clone has just one count. The gene calls are TRBV28 and TRBJ1-4; perhaps TRBD1 as D (5 bases). Trimming removed 8 bases at V and 8 bases at J, with 18 bases between. There are 14 residues in the CDR3. Per germline, CDR1 MDHEN and CDR2 SYDVKM. In DNA form, the CDR3 reads TGTGCCAGCGTCGGCGGGGGGGTTGTCGAAAAACTGTTTTTT. It encodes CASVGGGVVEKLFF.

The V and J genes are TRBV10-3 and TRBJ1-2; D not certain. The ends were cut back, 3 bases at V and 8 bases at J, with 7 bases in the middle. The CDR3 loop spans 11 amino acids. CDR1 ENHRY and CDR2 SYGVKD come from the germline V gene. The CDR3 region is CAISEGGGYTF. As DNA, the CDR3 is TGTGCCATCAGTGAAGGAGGGGGCTACACCTTC.

CDR3 amino acids: CASSTLGMQPQHF. DNA of the CDR3: TGTGCCAGCAGCACTCTAGGAATGCAGCCCCAGCATTTT. The rearrangement links TRBV2 to TRBJ1-5; no definite D call. CDR3 length: 13 residues. CDR1 and CDR2 from the germline V gene are SNHLY and FYNNEI. V was shortened by 6 bases and J by 7 bases, with 13 bases between the two germline ends.

The J gene is TRBJ2-1, the V gene TRBV7-2; maybe TRBD2 (6 bases). In germline, CDR1 is SGHTA, CDR2 FQGNSA. The CDR3 runs 16 residues. V was trimmed by 5 bases and J by 7 bases, leaving 21 bases between them. This CDR3 reads CASSPQEGLRQNEQFF. In nucleotides, the CDR3 is TGTGCCAGCAGCCCTCAAGAGGGACTTAGGCAAAATGAGCAGTTCTTC.

This rearrangement joins TRBV2 to TRBJ2-2, with D possibly TRBD2 on 6 matching bases. The germline V and J ends were trimmed by 8 bases and 1 base, with 11 bases remaining between them. This CDR3 has 14 amino acids. Per germline, CDR1 SNHLY and CDR2 FYNNEI. The CDR3 DNA reads TGTGCCAGCGGAGGGCAGCGGAACACCGGGGAGCTGTTTTTT. Its protein product is CASGGQRNTGELFF.

The chain uses TRBV29-1 and TRBJ2-6; D might be TRBD2 (5 bases). This CDR3 has 15 amino acids. Looked up from germline, CDR1 is SQVTM and CDR2 is ANQGSEA. V lost 3 bases and J 4 bases, leaving 13 bases between the germline ends. This chain's CDR3 is CSVDEGGSGANVLTF. CDR3 in DNA: TGCAGCGTTGACGAGGGCGGGTCCGGGGCCAACGTCCTGACTTTC.

V gene TRBV28 combines with J gene TRBJ2-7; D might be TRBD1 (6 bases). The CDR3 has 13 amino acids. Trimming took off 11 bases at V and 2 bases at J, with 16 bases between the two ends. Germline CDR1 and CDR2: MDHEN and SYDVKM. Here the CDR3 reads CAVRQDEAYEQYF. CDR3 bases: TGTGCCGTCAGACAGGACGAGGCCTACGAGCAGTACTTC.

The CDR3 sequence: CASSSRALANEQFF. Written as DNA, the CDR3 is TGTGCCAGCAGTTCCCGCGCACTAGCGAATGAGCAGTTCTTC. This chain connects TRBV6-5 to TRBJ2-1, with 7 bases aligning to TRBD2. Looked up from germline, CDR1 is MNHEY and CDR2 is SVGAGI. There are 14 residues in the CDR3. V lost 4 bases, J lost 7 bases, and 7 bases stayed unmatched.

There are many counts of this clone. J is TRBJ1-2 and V is TRBV11-2; D gene ambiguous. Germline V gene data show CDR1 as SGHAT and CDR2 as FQNNGV. The length of the CDR3 is 13 residues. Trimming cost V 5 bases and J 4 bases, with 11 bases left between them. The CDR3 nucleotides read TGTGCCAGCAGCCCAGCAGGAGGCTATGGCTACACCTTC. This gives the protein CASSPAGGYGYTF.